The 11 T cell receptor beta chains given below trace back to one sample, sequenced in a study of blood T cell repertoires in COVID-19. Sequenced by immunoSEQ multiplex PCR; TCRdb stores in-frame clones only, minus some. The repertoire includes roughly 200,000 clones, about 88% of them detected once, and around 23% sits in the top ten. Sequenced material: PBMCs or T cells enriched from blood (not recorded which). The receptor set was obtained from a woman aged 35 to 49 in a cohort exposed to, infected with or recovered from COVID-19 (not recorded which).

This clone was recorded only once. CDR3 DNA sequence: TGTGCCAGCAGCTTAAGGGTGATGCGGGACTACGAGCAGTACTTC. It specifies CASSLRVMRDYEQYF. The rearrangement links TRBV7-2 to TRBJ2-7, with D possibly matching TRBD2 (6 bases). Between the trimmed V and J ends, which lost 2 bases and 3 bases, there was a span of 14 bases. Germline CDR1 and CDR2: SGHTA and FQGNSA. CDR3 length equals 15 residues.

The genes are TRBV30 and TRBJ2-3; no firm D call. The germline V and J ends were trimmed by 3 bases and 6 bases, with 13 bases remaining between them. The germline CDR1 and CDR2 sequences are GTSNPN and SVGIG (reference sequence). CDR3 length equals 13 residues. CDR3 in DNA: TGTGCCTGGAGCGAAACATTCGGGGATACGCAGTATTTT. This sequence encodes CAWSETFGDTQYF.

The CDR3 loop reads CASSSGDEQFF. For the CDR3, the DNA is TGTGCCAGCAGCTCCGGGGATGAGCAGTTCTTC. The V gene is TRBV11-2, the J gene TRBJ2-1; D perhaps matches TRBD2 (5 bases). The CDR3 is made up of 11 amino acids. Germline V gene sequence: CDR1 SGHAT, CDR2 FQNNGV. V was shortened by 4 bases and J by 8 bases, with 6 bases between the two germline ends. The variable domain in full, with the rest retrieved from reference TRBV11-2 and TRBJ2-1, is EAGVAQSPRYKIIEKRQSVAFWCNPISGHATLYWYQQILGQGPKLLIQFQNNGVVDDSQLPKDRFSAERLKGVDSTLKIQPAKLEDSAVYLCASSSGDEQFFGPGTRLTVL.

V usage is TRBV11-3 and J usage is TRBJ2-7; D is possibly TRBD2 (6 bases). Trimming removed 5 bases at V and 2 bases at J, with 13 bases between. Germline CDR1 reads SGHNT; CDR2 reads YENEEA. The CDR3 sequence is 14 residues long. The CDR3 coding sequence is TGTGCCAGCAGCCGGGACTTCGGGACCTACGAGCAGTACTTC. It translates to CASSRDFGTYEQYF.

This sequence joins TRBV4-2 and TRBJ1-1; TRBD1 agrees at 10 bases. J was trimmed by 5 bases and V by 3 bases; bases with no gene match: 0. The CDR3 spans 13 residues. Germline assignment: CDR1 LGHNA and CDR2 YNFKEQ. CDR3 DNA sequence: TGTGCCAGCAGCCAGGACAGGGGGACTGAAGCTTTCTTT. It yields the protein CASSQDRGTEAFF.

The J gene is TRBJ1-2, the V gene TRBV5-5; a possible D gene is TRBD1 (6 bases). Germline-derived CDR1 and CDR2 are SGHKS and YYEKEE (reference sequence). CDR3 length: 17 residues. V lost 2 bases, J lost 3 bases, and 20 bases lay in between. The CDR3 DNA reads TGTGCCAGCAGCTTCTCACCCGACTGGACAGTCTACTATGGCTACACCTTC. Its protein is CASSFSPDWTVYYGYTF. The full variable domain, with the rest looked up from reference TRBV5-5 and TRBJ1-2, is DAGVTQSPTHLIKTRGQQVTLRCSPISGHKSVSWYQQVLGQGPQFIFQYYEKEERGRGNFPDRFSARQFPNYSSELNVNALLLGDSALYLCASSFSPDWTVYYGYTFGSGTRLTVV.

The rearrangement uses TRBV5-6 and TRBJ2-4; a weak D match, TRBD1 (6 bases). CDR3 length: 13 residues. Trimming left V 2 bases short and J 5 bases short, with 8 bases between. Germline lookup yields CDR1 SGHDT and CDR2 YYEEEE. The CDR3 DNA is TGTGCCAGCAGCTTCTGGACAGAAAACATTCAGTACTTC. Its protein product is CASSFWTENIQYF.

This clone is medium-sized (0.01 to 0.1%) by share. V is TRBV6-4 and J is TRBJ2-3; the D gene is possibly TRBD1 (5 bases). Per germline, CDR1 MRHNA and CDR2 SNTAGT. This CDR3 contains 14 residues. V was pared by 3 bases and J by 0 bases, with 7 bases between. The DNA for the CDR3 is TGTGCCAGCAGTGAAAGGGGAAGCACAGATACGCAGTATTTT. It specifies CASSERGSTDTQYF.

The V gene is TRBV30, the J gene TRBJ2-1, with 10 bases matching TRBD2. Losses at the gene ends were 0 bases for V and 6 bases for J; bases not matched to a gene: 2. CDR3 length: 14 amino acids. From germline, CDR1 is GTSNPN and CDR2 SVGIG (reference sequence). The CDR3 here is CAWSVTSGFNEQFF. The CDR3 DNA reads TGTGCCTGGAGTGTGACTAGCGGGTTCAATGAGCAGTTCTTC.

J is TRBJ2-3 and V is TRBV11-2, with TRBD2 matching over 7 bases. The CDR3 spans 16 residues. The V and J ends lost 0 bases and 4 bases, in that order; junction bases with no gene match: 7. Germline V CDR1 and CDR2: SGHAT, FQNNGV. Written as DNA, the CDR3 is TGTGCCAGCAGCTTAGATTTCCCGGGAGGATCAGATACGCAGTATTTT. Translating gives CASSLDFPGGSDTQYF.

The V call is TRBV11-3, the J call TRBJ2-1; 16 bases align to TRBD2. Germline V gives CDR1 SGHNT, CDR2 YENEEA. The V gene end was trimmed by 5 bases and the J gene end by 8 bases; junction bases not matched to a gene: 9. This CDR3 is 17 amino acids long. The CDR3 protein is CASSPGTSGRAKDEQFF. The CDR3 DNA reads as TGTGCCAGCAGCCCTGGGACTAGCGGGAGGGCTAAGGATGAGCAGTTCTTC.